This is a list of T cell receptor beta chains from one sample in a study of T cell responses to AZD1222 COVID-19 vaccine. Repertoires were generated with immunoSEQ multiplex PCR, while TCRdb's copy carries only in-frame clones and drops some. In the table there are 150,000 or so clones, about 90% of which are singletons. The input for sequencing was peripheral blood, taken on day 0 of AZD1222 vaccination. The receptor set was obtained from an adult in good health. CDR3s include the opening cysteine and the closing phenylalanine or tryptophan. Clone size is given for some rows only: seen once, a few or many times, or a class if the clone is expanded.

V gene | clone size | CDR3 protein
TRBV15 | . | CATSTYPWIGELFF
TRBV12-5 | . | CASGLGQGSDETQYF
TRBV7-3 | . | CASSLTGREVGNEKLFF
TRBV7-2 | . | CASGELNTDTQYF
TRBV7-9 | . | CASSLVVSGGYTDTQYF
TRBV29-1 | . | CSAGPGTGFGYTF
TRBV10-3 | once | CAISEIRQDEAFF
TRBV11-2 | . | CASSSSGSGAYGYTF
TRBV6-1 | . | CASSEPGQGHGYTF
TRBV4-1 | . | CASSQPQGVTRNEQFF
TRBV7-2 | . | CASSLGRDRGSLEGYTF
TRBV7-2 | . | CASSLVGVGNSPLHF
TRBV20-1 | . | CSASFLAGGTYEQYF
TRBV18 | . | CASSPGTGRPYGYTF
TRBV7-9 | . | CASSLGTGGASGNTIYF
TRBV24-1 | . | CATSDLEQNTGELFF
TRBV6-2/TRBV6-3 | . | CASSYVGYDEQYF
TRBV3-1/TRBV3-2 | once | CASSRDWQETQYF
TRBV15 | . | CATSRVDRGAEAFF
TRBV2 | . | CASSPSGAQGGEQFF
TRBV5-1 | . | CASSLANREYEQYF
TRBV11-2 | . | CASSPRFGGSYNEQFF
TRBV18 | . | CASSPGTEQETQYF
TRBV4-3 | once | CASSQVSGKVSYTF
TRBV28 | . | CASSLWSGGDQPQHF
TRBV3-1/TRBV3-2 | . | CASSPWTGGTPQHF
TRBV10-3 | once | CAISYHARDQETQYF
TRBV19 | . | CASRPQTGYSNQPQHF